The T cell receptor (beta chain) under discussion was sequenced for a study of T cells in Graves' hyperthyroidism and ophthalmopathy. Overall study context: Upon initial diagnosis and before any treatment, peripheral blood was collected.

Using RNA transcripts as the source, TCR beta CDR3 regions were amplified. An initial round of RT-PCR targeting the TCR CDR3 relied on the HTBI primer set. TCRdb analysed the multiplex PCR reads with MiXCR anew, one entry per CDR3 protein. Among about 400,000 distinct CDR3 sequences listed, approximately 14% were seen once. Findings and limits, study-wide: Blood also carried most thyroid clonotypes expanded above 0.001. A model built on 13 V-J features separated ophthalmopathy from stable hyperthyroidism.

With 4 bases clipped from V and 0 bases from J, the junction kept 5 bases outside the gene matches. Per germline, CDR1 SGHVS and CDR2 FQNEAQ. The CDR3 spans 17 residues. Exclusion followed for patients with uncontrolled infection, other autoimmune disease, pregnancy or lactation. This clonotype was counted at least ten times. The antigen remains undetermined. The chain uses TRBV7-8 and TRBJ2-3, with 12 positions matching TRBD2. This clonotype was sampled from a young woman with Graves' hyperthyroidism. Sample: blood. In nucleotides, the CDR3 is TGTGCCAGCAGCTCCAGGACTAGCGGGGCTAGCACAGATACGCAGTATTTT. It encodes CASSSRTSGASTDTQYF.